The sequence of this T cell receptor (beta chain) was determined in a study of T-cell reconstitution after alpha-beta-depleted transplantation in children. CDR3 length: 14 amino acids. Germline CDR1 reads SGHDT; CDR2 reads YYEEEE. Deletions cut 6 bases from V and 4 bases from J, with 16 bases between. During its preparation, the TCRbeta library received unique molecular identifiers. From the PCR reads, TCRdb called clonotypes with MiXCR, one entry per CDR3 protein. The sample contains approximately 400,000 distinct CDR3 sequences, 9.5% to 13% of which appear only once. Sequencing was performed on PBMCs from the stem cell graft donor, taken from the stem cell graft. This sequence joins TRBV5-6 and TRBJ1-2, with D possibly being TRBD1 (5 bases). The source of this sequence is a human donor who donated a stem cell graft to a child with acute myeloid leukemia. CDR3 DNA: TGTGCCAGCACCATCGGGAGCGGGGCCTATGGCTACACCTTC. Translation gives CASTIGSGAYGYTF.